The next 23 T cell receptor beta chains were all read from a single sample in a study of human T cells and chemical hapten exposure. Time point given: pre-sensitization, week 0. Stated treatment: therapeutic diphenylcyclopropenone sensitization with weekly scalp DPC. Each CDR3 protein is one row after TCRdb ran MiXCR on the RACE reads. The profile shows tens of thousands of distinct CDR3 sequences, around 10% of them singletons. The sample in question was whole blood, obtained in connection with sensitization to the hapten diphenylcyclopropenone (DPC). The receptors come from a middle-aged woman with alopecia areata. Some clones in this sample may be carry-over from other donors' samples.

Many counts were recorded for this clonotype. The chain joins TRBV12-3 or TRBV12-4 to TRBJ2-1, with 8 bases aligning to TRBD2. The V gene end was trimmed by 4 bases and the J gene end by 7 bases; junction bases not matched to a gene: 12. The CDR3 spans 16 residues. DNA for the CDR3: TGTGCCAGCAGTTCCCCCCCGAGCGGGGGTAGGAATGAGCAGTTCTTC. This translates into CASSSPPSGGRNEQFF.

Of note for this clonotype: The junction and the germline gene differ at one end; a read error may be behind it. The chain recombines TRBV19 with TRBJ2-1; D might be TRBD1 or TRBD2, each matching 7 bases. The CDR3 totals 13 residues. Germline V gene data show CDR1 as LNHDA and CDR2 as SQIVND (reference sequence). CDR3 sequence reads: CASGMGGGDEQFF. DNA of the CDR3: TGTGCCAGTGGTATGGGAGGGGGCGATGAGCAGTTCTTC.

This clonotype has a count of ten or more. V is TRBV7-2 and J is TRBJ1-2, with D unresolved. V was pared by 5 bases and J by 10 bases, with 17 bases between. The germline gives CDR1 SGHTA, CDR2 FQGNSA. This CDR3 is built from 13 residues. The CDR3 loop is CASSILLETVYTF. The CDR3 DNA reads as TGTGCCAGCAGCATCTTACTAGAGACGGTCTACACCTTC.

At least ten counts were recorded for this clonotype. This chain uses TRBV10-1 with TRBJ2-2; no clear D gene. CDR1 and CDR2 from the germline V gene are WNHNN and SYGVQD (reference sequence). This CDR3 region has 13 residues. Trimming left V 0 bases short and J 11 bases short, with 10 bases between. CDR3 region: CASSESNALELFF. CDR3 bases: TGCGCCAGCAGTGAGTCAAATGCCTTAGAGCTGTTTTTT.

The chain joins TRBV29-1 to TRBJ1-2, with D uncertain. V was trimmed by 4 bases and J by 4 bases, leaving 13 bases between them. There are 13 residues in the CDR3. The germline CDR1 and CDR2 sequences are SQVTM and ANQGSEA. The CDR3 here is CSVGVGEGYGYTF. The CDR3 DNA reads as TGCAGCGTTGGTGTTGGGGAAGGCTATGGCTACACCTTC.

This clonotype has at least ten counts. The chain uses TRBV27 and TRBJ1-6; TRBD1 agrees at 9 bases. The V and J ends lost 4 bases and 9 bases, in that order; junction bases with no gene match: 13. This CDR3 is 17 amino acids long. Germline V gene lookup returns CDR1 MNHEY and CDR2 SMNVEV (reference sequence). CDR3 bases: TGTGCCAGCAGTTCTCAAAGATCCGGGACAGGGACTTCACCCCTCCACTTT. Its protein is CASSSQRSGTGTSPLHF.

This clonotype has only a few counts. The V and J genes are TRBV3-1 and TRBJ2-7; 12 bases are a match to TRBD2. Germline trimming cut 1 base from V and 5 bases from J; bases unmatched to any gene: 6. CDR3 length: 16 amino acids. From germline, CDR1 is LGHDT and CDR2 YNNKEL (reference sequence). CDR3 in amino acids: CASSQARTSGVHEQYF. The CDR3 DNA is TGTGCCAGCAGCCAAGCTCGGACTAGCGGGGTCCACGAGCAGTACTTC.

This clonotype was recorded at least ten times. V is TRBV7-2 and J is TRBJ2-7; D assignment may be TRBD1 or TRBD2 (5 bases each). V dropped 5 bases and J dropped 2 bases, with 13 bases sitting between them. The CDR3 is made up of 14 amino acids. Germline CDR1 is SGHTA and CDR2 is FQGNSA. The CDR3 bases are TGTGCCAGCAGCCTAGGGACCTTTCCCTACGAGCAGTACTTC. Encoded protein: CASSLGTFPYEQYF.

This chain links TRBV12-3 or TRBV12-4 with TRBJ2-3, with D unresolved. The CDR3 is 15 amino acids. Trimming removed 0 bases from V and 3 bases from J, with 10 bases in between. CDR3 residues: CASSLASGQTDTQYF. As DNA, the CDR3 is TGTGCCAGCAGTTTAGCGTCGGGCCAAACAGATACGCAGTATTTT.

This clonotype was found many times. The rearrangement uses TRBV7-2 and TRBJ1-1, with 8 bases that match TRBD1. The J segment lost 0 bases and the V segment lost 5 bases, leaving 8 bases of the junction unmatched. This CDR3 has 16 amino acids. The V gene's germline CDR1 is SGHTA and CDR2 FQGNSA. This chain's CDR3 is CASSPNRGGLNTEAFF. The CDR3 nucleotides are TGTGCCAGCAGCCCTAACAGGGGGGGGCTGAACACTGAAGCTTTCTTT.

This clonotype was picked up a small number of times. The rearrangement joins TRBV5-1 to TRBJ2-7, with TRBD1 matching over 9 bases. This CDR3 contains 18 residues. Germline loops: CDR1 SGHRS, CDR2 YFSETQ. Trimming at V came to 0 bases and at J to 4 bases, leaving 14 bases not matched to a gene. The CDR3: CASSLEDRGFESRYEQYF. In DNA form, the CDR3 reads TGCGCCAGCAGCTTGGAGGACAGGGGTTTTGAATCGAGGTACGAGCAGTACTTC.

Many counts were recorded for this clonotype. V usage is TRBV4-1 and J usage is TRBJ2-1, with TRBD2 matching over 11 bases. The CDR3 runs 18 residues. Trimming removed 1 base from V and 6 bases from J; junction bases left unmatched: 11. Germline V gene data show CDR1 as MGHRA and CDR2 as YSYEKL. The CDR3 region has the DNA TGCGCCAGCAGCCAAGTGGACCTCGGACTAGCGGGCTTCAATGAGCAGTTCTTC. It codes for CASSQVDLGLAGFNEQFF.

With respect to this clonotype: At one end, the junction sequence differs from germline, possibly due to a read error. J is TRBJ2-4 and V is TRBV18; D is ambiguous. CDR1 is KGHSH, CDR2 LQKENI, per germline. The length of the CDR3 is 17 residues. The CDR3: CSSSPTTQLLAKNIQYF. The CDR3 DNA reads as TGTTCCAGCTCACCAACCACACAGCTGCTAGCCAAAAACATTCAGTACTTC.

The CDR3 DNA follows: TGTGCCAGCAGCTTAATGGCAGGAGGCACTGAAGCTTTCTTT. It is translated as CASSLMAGGTEAFF. V is TRBV7-2 and J is TRBJ1-1; D call uncertain. V shed 2 bases and J shed 4 bases, with 11 bases lying between them. In germline, CDR1 is SGHTA, CDR2 FQGNSA. The CDR3 runs to 14 residues.

In DNA, the CDR3 is TGTGCCAGCAGGTCCGACTGGTCCTTCGAAGCTTTCTTT. Its protein is CASRSDWSFEAFF. This sequence joins TRBV6-5 and TRBJ1-1, with D unclear. The V gene's germline CDR1 is MNHEY and CDR2 SVGAGI. The germline V and J ends were trimmed by 6 bases and 8 bases, with 16 bases remaining between them. This CDR3 spans 13 amino acids.

This clonotype was recorded at least ten times. This chain links TRBV6-5 with TRBJ2-7; no clear D gene. Trimming cost V 2 bases and J 5 bases, with 10 bases left between them. The germline gives CDR1 MNHEY, CDR2 SVGAGI. The CDR3 consists of 13 residues. As DNA, the CDR3 is TGTGCCAGCAGTTACCATTCTAGTAACGAGCAGTACTTC. It yields the protein CASSYHSSNEQYF.

This clonotype was picked up many times. This rearrangement joins TRBV12-3 or TRBV12-4 to TRBJ1-5; 12 bases fit TRBD1. V lost 6 bases to trimming and J lost 7 bases; unmatched junction nucleotides: 4. The CDR3 sequence is 14 residues long. DNA of the CDR3: TGTGCCAGCAGGGGACAGGGGGCCGACCAGCCCCAGCATTTT. Its protein product is CASRGQGADQPQHF.

This clonotype appeared a few times. This chain joins TRBV29-1 and TRBJ2-3; D is unresolved. The CDR3 runs to 15 residues. Germline values: CDR1 SQVTM, CDR2 ANQGSEA. With 0 bases removed from V and 6 bases from J, the gap between germline ends came to 16 bases. The CDR3 region has the DNA TGCAGCGTTGAAGATCTAACCACAACCTCGGATACGCAGTATTTT. Its protein product is CSVEDLTTTSDTQYF.

This clonotype was counted at least ten times. The chain has TRBV5-4 and TRBJ2-1; D ambiguous. CDR3 length equals 15 residues. Germline V lookup: CDR1 SGHNT, CDR2 YYREEE (reference sequence). V gave up 2 bases and J gave up 2 bases, with 11 bases separating them. The CDR3 nucleotides read TGTGCCAGCAGCTTAAGGCTAGACCCCTACAATGAGCAGTTCTTC. The encoded protein is CASSLRLDPYNEQFF.

Only a few counts were recorded for this clonotype. The V gene is TRBV12-3 or TRBV12-4, the J gene TRBJ2-7; D gene unclear. The CDR3 loop spans 13 amino acids. V was clipped by 9 bases and J by 3 bases, with 15 bases between them. The DNA of the CDR3 is TGTGCCAGTTCAACGCGTCTGTACTACGAGCAGTACTTC. Encoded protein: CASSTRLYYEQYF.

Ten or more counts support this clonotype. The chain uses TRBV12-3 or TRBV12-4 and TRBJ1-3; TRBD1 matches at 7 bases. The V gene end was trimmed by 4 bases and the J gene end by 3 bases; junction bases not matched to a gene: 9. The CDR3 has 16 residues. CDR3 loop: CASSYNAGGGGNTIYF. The CDR3 DNA reads TGTGCCAGCAGTTATAACGCAGGGGGAGGTGGAAACACCATATATTTT.

This clonotype has a handful of counts. The chain uses TRBV7-2 and TRBJ2-1; D unresolved. Trimming removed 4 bases at V and 8 bases at J, with 9 bases between. This CDR3 has 12 residues. Germline loops: CDR1 SGHTA, CDR2 FQGNSA. The DNA for the CDR3 is TGTGCCAGCAGCTCCGGGTGGGATGAGCAGTTCTTC. Residues: CASSSGWDEQFF.

Only a few counts were recorded for this clonotype. The rearrangement uses TRBV29-1 and TRBJ2-1; 11 bases line up with TRBD2. Germline V gene data show CDR1 as SQVTM and CDR2 as ANQGSEA. This CDR3 comprises 15 residues. V gave up 1 base and J gave up 9 bases; unmatched junction bases: 8. As DNA, the CDR3 is TGCAGCGTTGAAGCCGGACTAGCGGGTATACTTGAGCAGTTCTTC. This codes for CSVEAGLAGILEQFF.